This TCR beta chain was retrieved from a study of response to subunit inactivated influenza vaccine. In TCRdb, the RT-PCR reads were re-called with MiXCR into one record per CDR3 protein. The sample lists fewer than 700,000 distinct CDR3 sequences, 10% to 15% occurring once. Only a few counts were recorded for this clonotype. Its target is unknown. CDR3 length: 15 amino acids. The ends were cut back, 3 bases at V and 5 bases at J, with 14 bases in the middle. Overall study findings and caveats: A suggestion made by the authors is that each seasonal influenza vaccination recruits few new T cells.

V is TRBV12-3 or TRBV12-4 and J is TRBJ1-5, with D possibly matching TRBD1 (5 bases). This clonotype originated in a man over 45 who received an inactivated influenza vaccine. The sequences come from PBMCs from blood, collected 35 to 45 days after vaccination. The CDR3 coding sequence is TGTGCCAGCAGTTTGTACGGAGCCAGGGATCAGCCCCAGCATTTT. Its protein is CASSLYGARDQPQHF.